These 8 T cell receptor beta chains share one sample of origin, sequenced in a study of T cell responses to AZD1222 COVID-19 vaccine. Clones were sequenced by immunoSEQ multiplex PCR, and TCRdb holds only the in-frame ones, with some missing. The data hold approximately 100,000 clones, with about 90% observed a single time. The sample consisted of peripheral blood, taken on day 0 of AZD1222 vaccination. The origin of the receptors is an adult in good health.

The rearrangement joins TRBV27 to TRBJ1-1; TRBD1 matches 8 bases. Trimming removed 2 bases from V and 12 bases from J; junction bases left unmatched: 8. The CDR3 consists of 13 residues. CDR1 is MNHEY and CDR2 is SMNVEV in the germline V gene (reference sequence). The CDR3: CASSLNRAGGPFF. CDR3 bases: TGTGCCAGCAGTTTAAATAGGGCAGGGGGCCCTTTCTTT.

This clone has only one observation. This chain joins TRBV11-2 and TRBJ1-1, with no clear D. Germline CDR1 and CDR2: SGHAT and FQNNGV. The V and J ends lost 5 bases and 4 bases respectively, with 14 bases between them. The CDR3 is 14 residues long. The CDR3 spells CASSLTDTGTEAFF. The CDR3 bases are TGTGCCAGCAGCCTTACGGATACGGGCACTGAAGCTTTCTTT.

The chain carries TRBV6-5 and TRBJ2-5, with D possibly being TRBD1 (6 bases). The germline V gene encodes CDR1 MNHEY and CDR2 SVGAGI. V gave up 2 bases and J gave up 5 bases, with 12 bases separating them. This CDR3 comprises 14 residues. CDR3 region: CASSYAGALETQYF. CDR3 DNA sequence: TGTGCCAGCAGTTACGCAGGGGCGTTGGAGACCCAGTACTTC.

This sequence joins TRBV10-1 and TRBJ2-3; tentatively, D is TRBD1 or TRBD2 (5 bases each). Trimming left V 3 bases short and J 6 bases short, with 19 bases between. CDR3 length: 16 residues. Germline V lookup: CDR1 WNHNN, CDR2 SYGVQD (reference sequence). This chain's CDR3 is CASSEGGRPWGDTQYF. For the CDR3, the DNA is TGCGCCAGCAGTGAAGGCGGGCGACCCTGGGGGGATACGCAGTATTTT.

The chain links TRBV14 to TRBJ2-5; D not resolved. Trimming took 1 base from V and 3 from J, leaving 6 bases between them. Germline CDR1 and CDR2: SGHDN and FVKESK. The length of the CDR3 is 13 residues. The DNA for the CDR3 is TGTGCCAGCAGCCAAGGAAGTAAAGAGACCCAGTACTTC. Residues: CASSQGSKETQYF.

This clone has a single count. The chain links TRBV6-5 to TRBJ1-2; no definite D call. The V and J ends lost 0 bases and 1 base respectively, with 6 bases between them. CDR1 and CDR2 from the germline V gene are MNHEY and SVGAGI. The CDR3 runs to 14 residues. This chain's CDR3 is CASSYSPYNYGYTF. CDR3 DNA sequence: TGTGCCAGCAGTTACTCGCCATATAACTATGGCTACACCTTC.

The chain employs TRBV10-3 and TRBJ2-5; 8 nucleotides line up with TRBD1. The CDR3 sequence is 14 residues long. The V segment lost 4 bases and the J segment 5 bases; nucleotides outside the gene matches: 6. The germline gives CDR1 ENHRY, CDR2 SYGVKD. CDR3: CAISGDRQGETQYF. As DNA, the CDR3 is TGTGCCATCAGTGGGGACAGGCAGGGGGAGACCCAGTACTTC.

The chain combines TRBV2 with TRBJ2-3; 9 bases match TRBD2. Per germline, CDR1 SNHLY and CDR2 FYNNEI. After removal of 6 bases from V and 13 bases from J, the junction contained 11 bases not matched to a gene. CDR3 size: 13 residues. CDR3 sequence: CASSALREGGEYF. The DNA of the CDR3 is TGTGCCAGCAGCGCCCTGCGGGAGGGAGGGGAGTATTTT.